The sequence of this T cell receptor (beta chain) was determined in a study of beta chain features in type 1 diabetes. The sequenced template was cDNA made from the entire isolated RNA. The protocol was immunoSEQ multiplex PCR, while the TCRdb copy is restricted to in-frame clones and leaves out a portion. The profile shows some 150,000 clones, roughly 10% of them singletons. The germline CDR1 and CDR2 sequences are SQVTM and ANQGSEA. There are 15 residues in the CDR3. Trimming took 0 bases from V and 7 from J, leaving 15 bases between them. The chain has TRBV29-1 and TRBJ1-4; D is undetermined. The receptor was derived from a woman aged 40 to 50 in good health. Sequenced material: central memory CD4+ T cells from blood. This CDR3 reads CSVEDRALGGEKLFF. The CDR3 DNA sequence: TGCAGCGTTGAAGATCGGGCGCTGGGAGGTGAAAAACTGTTTTTT.